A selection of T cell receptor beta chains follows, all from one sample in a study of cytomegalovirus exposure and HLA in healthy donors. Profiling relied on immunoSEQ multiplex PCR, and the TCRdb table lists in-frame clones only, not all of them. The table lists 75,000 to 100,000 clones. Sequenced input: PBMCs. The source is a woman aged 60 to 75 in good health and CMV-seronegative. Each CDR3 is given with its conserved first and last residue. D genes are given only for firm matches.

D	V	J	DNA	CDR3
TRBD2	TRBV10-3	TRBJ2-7	TGTGCCATCAGTGAGTCGCTAGCGGGAGTTGAGCAGTACTTC	CAISESLAGVEQYF
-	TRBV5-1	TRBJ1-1	TGCGCCAGCAGCTTGGGAGTGCTAGCGGGCGAAGCTTTCTTT	CASSLGVLAGEAFF
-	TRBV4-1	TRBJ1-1	TGCGCCAGCAGCCAAGGAGGACGAGGGGCTTTCTTT	CASSQGGRGAFF
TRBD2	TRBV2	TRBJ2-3	TGTGCCAGCATTTTAACGGGGGGGGCTAGCACAGATACGCAGTATTTT	CASILTGGASTDTQYF
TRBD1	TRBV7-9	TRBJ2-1	TGTGCCAGCAGCCCTCAAGGGGACAGTTCCTACAATGAGCAGTTCTTC	CASSPQGDSSYNEQFF
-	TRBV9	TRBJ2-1	TGTGCCAGCAGCGTAGTTAGCGGAGCCCCCCACAATGAGCAGTTCTTC	CASSVVSGAPHNEQFF
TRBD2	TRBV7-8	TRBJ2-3	TGTGCCAGCAGCTTGCGGACTAGCGGGAGTTCAGATACGCAGTATTTT	CASSLRTSGSSDTQYF
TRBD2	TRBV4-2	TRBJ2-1	TGTGCCAGCAGCCAAGGGGCGGGGGCCTACAATGAGCAGTTCTTC	CASSQGAGAYNEQFF
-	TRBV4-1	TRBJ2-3	TGCGCCAGCAGCCAAGGCGATTACACAGATACGCAGTATTTT	CASSQGDYTDTQYF
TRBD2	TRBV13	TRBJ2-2	TGTGCCAGCAGCTTACTGGGGACTAGCGGCACCGGGGAGCTGTTTTTT	CASSLLGTSGTGELFF
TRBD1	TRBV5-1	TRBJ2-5	TGCGCCAGCAGCCAAGACAGGGGGTCCCAAGAGACCCAGTACTTC	CASSQDRGSQETQYF
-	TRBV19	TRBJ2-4	TGTGCCAGTAGTATAGCGGAGCCCCGGGTCATTCAGTACTTC	CASSIAEPRVIQYF
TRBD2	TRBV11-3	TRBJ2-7	TGTGCCAGCAGCTTTAGCGGGAGTGACGAGCAGTACTTC	CASSFSGSDEQYF
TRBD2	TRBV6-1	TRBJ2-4	TGTGCCAGCACTGAAGGACTAGTCAAAAACATTCAGTACTTC	CASTEGLVKNIQYF
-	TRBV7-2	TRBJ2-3	TGTGCCAGCAGCTTAGCGCTGGAGCGGCCCACAGATACGCAGTATTTT	CASSLALERPTDTQYF
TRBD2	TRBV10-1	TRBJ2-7	TGCGCCATCCACCAAGTCCTGCAGGGACTAGAGTACGAGCAGTACTTC	CAIHQVLQGLEYEQYF
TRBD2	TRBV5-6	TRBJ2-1	TGTGCCAGCAGCTTGGCCGTAGGGAGCGGGAGAGGCAATGAGCAGTTCTTC	CASSLAVGSGRGNEQFF